A single sample is the source of the 29 T cell receptor beta chains below, sequenced in a study of blood T cell repertoires in COVID-19. Assay used: immunoSEQ multiplex PCR; TCRdb lists only in-frame clones, some missing. The table includes 180,000 or so clones, around 78% detected once. Sequenced input: PBMCs or T cells enriched from blood (not recorded which). Receptors were obtained from a woman aged 50 to 65 who had recovered from COVID-19.

In its sample, this clone was seen a few times. The chain combines TRBV10-2 with TRBJ2-5, with D perhaps TRBD1 (6 bases). The CDR3 has 15 amino acids. V dropped 4 bases and J dropped 2 bases, with 14 bases sitting between them. In germline, CDR1 is WSHSY, CDR2 SAAADI. The CDR3 spells CASSVSGATQETQYF. CDR3 coding DNA: TGCGCCAGCAGTGTTTCAGGGGCGACGCAAGAGACCCAGTACTTC.

V and J are TRBV12-3 or TRBV12-4 and TRBJ1-2; D is unresolved. Between the trimmed V and J ends, which lost 5 bases and 1 base, there was a span of 2 bases. The CDR3 spans 11 residues. CDR3: CASSRNYGYTF. CDR3 DNA: TGTGCCAGCAGTCGTAACTATGGCTACACCTTC.

The V gene is TRBV21-1, the J gene TRBJ1-5. TRBV21-1 is termed a pseudogene. CDR3 size: 17 residues. The CDR3: CASSLRAGFYSNQPQHF. In nucleotides, the CDR3 is TGTGCCAGCAGCCTTCGGGCGGGCTTTTATAGCAATCAGCCCCAGCATTTT.

V usage is TRBV6-2 or TRBV6-3 and J usage is TRBJ1-2; D perhaps matches TRBD1 (5 bases). Germline V gene lookup returns CDR1 MNHEY and CDR2 SVGEGT. Trimming removed 0 bases from V and 7 bases from J, with 9 bases in between. CDR3 length: 13 amino acids. The CDR3 loop reads CASSYSAGSGYTF. CDR3 in DNA: TGTGCCAGCAGTTACTCGGCAGGGTCTGGCTACACCTTC.

The V call is TRBV5-6, the J call TRBJ1-3, with D tentatively TRBD1 (5 bases). The CDR3 length is 16 residues. V dropped 4 bases and J dropped 3 bases, with 17 bases sitting between them. The germline V gene encodes CDR1 SGHDT and CDR2 YYEEEE. The CDR3 coding sequence is TGTGCCAGCAGCAGCAGGTTGGCCAGGGTTGGAAACACCATATATTTT. Residues: CASSSRLARVGNTIYF.

Of note for this clone: One junction end disagrees with the germline gene, perhaps due to a read error. V and J are TRBV5-1 and TRBJ2-1; 9 bases line up with TRBD2. Per germline, CDR1 SGHRS and CDR2 YFSETQ. The CDR3 consists of 15 residues. CDR3 sequence reads: CARSLGGGGYNEQFF. The CDR3 DNA sequence: TGCGCCCGCAGCTTGGGCGGGGGGGGCTACAATGAGCAGTTCTTC.

V and J are TRBV15 and TRBJ1-1; weak D call: TRBD1 (5 bases). V lost 9 bases and J 5 bases, leaving 13 bases between the germline ends. The CDR3 contains 12 residues. Per germline, CDR1 LNHNV and CDR2 YYDKDF (reference sequence). CDR3 in amino acids: CATTWAGTEAFF. CDR3 DNA: TGTGCCACGACGTGGGCAGGGACTGAAGCTTTCTTT.

The chain joins TRBV6-1 to TRBJ1-2, with D maybe TRBD1 (6 bases). Germline CDR1 MNHNS, CDR2 SASEGT. The CDR3 has 14 amino acids. Between the trimmed V and J ends, which lost 1 base and 7 bases, there was a span of 13 bases. The CDR3 DNA follows: TGTGCCAGCAGTGAAGTAACAGGGTTGGGTGGCTACACCTTC. This sequence encodes CASSEVTGLGGYTF.

The J gene is TRBJ2-6, the V gene TRBV11-3, with TRBD1 as a possible D gene (5 bases). The germline gives CDR1 SGHNT, CDR2 YENEEA. This CDR3 contains 16 residues. Deletions cut 5 bases from V and 0 bases from J, with 11 bases between. The CDR3 coding sequence is TGTGCCAGCAGCCCTGACAGTTTCTCTGGGGCCAACGTCCTGACTTTC. Protein product: CASSPDSFSGANVLTF.

Here the CDR3 reads CSVEPGLAGNEQFF. The CDR3 DNA sequence: TGCAGCGTTGAACCGGGACTAGCGGGCAATGAGCAGTTCTTC. V usage is TRBV29-1 and J usage is TRBJ2-1, with TRBD2 identical over 12 bases. Germline values: CDR1 SQVTM, CDR2 ANQGSEA. V lost 2 bases, J lost 6 bases, and 2 bases stayed unmatched. This CDR3 is 14 amino acids long.

The chain is built from TRBV11-3 and TRBJ2-7, with 8 bases matching TRBD2. Germline loops: CDR1 SGHNT, CDR2 YENEEA. The CDR3 runs to 12 residues. Losses at the gene ends were 2 bases for V and 6 bases for J; bases not matched to a gene: 0. CDR3 sequence reads: CASSLSGSEQYV. CDR3 nucleotide sequence: TGTGCCAGCAGCTTAAGCGGGAGCGAGCAGTACGTC.

This clone occurred once. V usage is TRBV6-1 and J usage is TRBJ2-7, with a tentative D call TRBD2 (6 bases). Per germline, CDR1 MNHNS and CDR2 SASEGT. The V and J ends lost 3 bases and 1 base respectively, with 19 bases between them. CDR3 length equals 17 residues. The DNA of the CDR3 is TGTGCCAGCAGTGATCCGGGGCTAGCGCTTAATTCCTACGAGCAGTACGTC. It is translated as CASSDPGLALNSYEQYV.

The V gene is TRBV7-3, the J gene TRBJ2-1; no clear D gene. This CDR3 contains 15 residues. Germline V lookup: CDR1 SGHTA, CDR2 FQGTGA. The V end was cut by 2 bases, the J end by 3 bases, with 11 bases between. CDR3 DNA sequence: TGTGCCAGCAGCTTAGCCCCCTCCTACTACAATGAGCAGTTCTTC. It translates to CASSLAPSYYNEQFF.

The chain employs TRBV9 and TRBJ2-5; D perhaps matches TRBD1 (5 bases). Germline CDR1 is SGDLS and CDR2 is YYNGEE. The CDR3 runs 16 residues. The germline V and J ends were trimmed by 1 base and 2 bases, with 15 bases remaining between them. CDR3 nucleotide sequence: TGTGCCAGCAGCGTAAGTTCAGGGTCTTTGCAAGAGACCCAGTACTTC. Protein: CASSVSSGSLQETQYF.

The rearrangement joins TRBV2 to TRBJ2-1; 7 positions agree with TRBD2. CDR3 length equals 14 residues. CDR1 and CDR2 from the germline V gene are SNHLY and FYNNEI. Unmatched junction bases numbered 7, after V lost 4 bases and J lost 7 bases. In DNA, the CDR3 is TGTGCCAGCAGTGCCCGGACTAGTTTGAATGAGCAGTTCTTC. Its protein product is CASSARTSLNEQFF.

With regard to this clone: Additional DNA sequences in this sample encode the identical CDR3. The chain uses TRBV3-1 (or the pseudogene TRBV3-2) and TRBJ2-5; TRBD1 aligns across 8 bases. The CDR3 spans 14 residues. Germline-derived CDR1 and CDR2 are LGHDT and YNNKEL (reference sequence). Trimming at V came to 3 bases and at J to 2 bases, leaving 2 bases not matched to a gene. The CDR3 DNA reads as TGTGCCAGCAGCCAGCGACAGGGGCAAGAGACCCAGTACTTC. It translates to CASSQRQGQETQYF.

CDR3 DNA sequence: TGTGCCAGCGGTACGGTTACGCAGTATTTT. It translates to CASGTVTQYF. The chain recombines TRBV7-9 with TRBJ2-3; D is ambiguous. The CDR3 has 10 amino acids. Germline values: CDR1 SEHNR, CDR2 FQNEAQ (reference sequence). The V and J ends lost 8 bases and 8 bases respectively, with 8 bases between them.

This chain links TRBV15 with TRBJ2-1; D is perhaps TRBD2 (6 bases). The V and J ends lost 0 bases and 6 bases respectively, with 18 bases between them. The CDR3 runs 17 residues. Per germline, CDR1 LNHNV and CDR2 YYDKDF (reference sequence). The CDR3 loop is CATSRERLDFTRNEQFF. The CDR3 region has the DNA TGTGCCACCAGCAGAGAGAGACTAGACTTTACGCGCAATGAGCAGTTCTTC.

J is TRBJ2-5 and V is TRBV24-1; D uncertain. Looked up from germline, CDR1 is KGHDR and CDR2 is SFDVKD. CDR3 length: 14 residues. The V and J ends lost 3 bases and 0 bases respectively, with 7 bases between them. The CDR3 sequence: CATSDPAYQETQYF. DNA of the CDR3: TGTGCCACCAGTGATCCTGCGTACCAAGAGACCCAGTACTTC.

The table lists this clone with a few counts. The chain couples TRBV18 to TRBJ1-6; D may be TRBD1 (6 bases). Trimming removed 3 bases at V and 8 bases at J, with 11 bases between. Germline-derived CDR1 and CDR2 are KGHSH and LQKENI. This CDR3 has 14 amino acids. The CDR3 loop is CASSPAGVDSPLHF. The CDR3 DNA is TGTGCCAGCTCACCGGCAGGGGTGGATTCACCCCTCCACTTT.

J is TRBJ1-6 and V is TRBV3-1 (or the pseudogene TRBV3-2); weak D call: TRBD1 (6 bases). Germline CDR1 reads LGHDT; CDR2 reads YNNKEL (reference sequence). The CDR3 has 13 residues. V lost 8 bases, J lost 7 bases, and 12 bases lay in between. CDR3 bases: TGTGCCAGCGCCGGGGGGCCGAATTCACCCCTCCACTTT. Amino acids: CASAGGPNSPLHF.

This clone was seen once. The genes are TRBV5-8 and TRBJ2-7; the match to TRBD2 covers 8 bases. The V and J ends lost 2 bases and 2 bases, in that order; junction bases with no gene match: 9. Germline V lookup: CDR1 SGHTS, CDR2 YDEGEE. This CDR3 region has 16 residues. CDR3 loop: CASSFGGGNGAYEQYV. DNA of the CDR3: TGTGCCAGCAGCTTCGGGGGGGGCAATGGGGCCTACGAGCAGTACGTC.

This clone was seen a handful of times. The V and J genes are TRBV6-5 and TRBJ2-2; 7 bases match TRBD2. The CDR3 consists of 15 residues. J was trimmed by 5 bases and V by 8 bases; bases with no gene match: 11. Germline CDR1 reads MNHEY; CDR2 reads SVGAGI. The chain's CDR3 is CASLSGGGKTGELFF. CDR3 in DNA: TGTGCCAGCCTGTCGGGCGGGGGAAAAACCGGGGAGCTGTTTTTT.

The chain uses TRBV18 and TRBJ1-2; D is possibly TRBD1 (6 bases). The V gene lost 0 bases and the J gene lost 8 bases, with 13 bases spanning the gap. The CDR3 is made up of 14 amino acids. Germline lookup yields CDR1 KGHSH and CDR2 LQKENI. The CDR3 reads CASSPPGQGTGYTF. The CDR3 DNA sequence: TGTGCCAGCTCACCACCCGGCCAGGGGACGGGCTACACCTTC. The full variable domain, in which reference TRBV18 and TRBJ1-2 provide the parts outside the CDR3, is NAGVMQNPRHLVRRRGQEARLRCSPMKGHSHVYWYRQLPEEGLKFMVYLQKENIIDESGMPKERFSAEFPKEGPSILRIQQVVRGDSAAYFCASSPPGQGTGYTFGSGTRLTVV.

The gene calls are TRBV28 and TRBJ1-5; no firm D call. Germline V gene sequence: CDR1 MDHEN, CDR2 SYDVKM. Trimming removed 5 bases at V and 6 bases at J, with 17 bases between. This CDR3 contains 15 residues. The CDR3 DNA is TGTGCCAGCAGTCCCTCAAAGAGGGATGGTCAGCCCCAGCATTTT. It codes for CASSPSKRDGQPQHF.

The V and J genes are TRBV30 and TRBJ1-2; D not certain. This CDR3 spans 14 amino acids. The V and J ends lost 2 bases and 5 bases respectively, with 15 bases between them. Germline V lookup: CDR1 GTSNPN, CDR2 SVGIG (reference sequence). CDR3 loop: CAWSPRSVFYGYTF. CDR3 DNA sequence: TGTGCCTGGAGTCCGCGGTCAGTCTTTTATGGCTACACCTTC. Based on the CDR3 plus reference TRBV30 and TRBJ1-2, the full variable domain is SQTIHQWPATLVQPVGSPLSLECTVEGTSNPNLYWYRQAAGRGLQLLFYSVGIGQISSEVPQNLSASRPQDRQFILSSKKLLLSDSGFYLCAWSPRSVFYGYTFGSGTRLTVV.

V gene TRBV27 combines with J gene TRBJ2-7; tentative D call: TRBD1 (5 bases). This CDR3 region has 13 residues. The V end was cut by 5 bases, the J end by 5 bases, with 13 bases between. The V gene's germline CDR1 is MNHEY and CDR2 SMNVEV (reference sequence). CDR3 residues: CASSIRQHHEQYV. CDR3 nucleotides: TGTGCCAGCAGTATACGACAGCACCACGAGCAGTACGTC.

V and J are TRBV20-1 and TRBJ1-2; tentatively, D is TRBD1 (5 bases). V lost 4 bases and J lost 14, with 17 bases in between. Germline assignment: CDR1 DFQATT and CDR2 SNEGSKA (reference sequence). The CDR3 extends over 11 amino acids. The DNA of the CDR3 is TGCAGTGCTAAAGGGGCGGAGGGCTCTACCTTC. Translation gives CSAKGAEGSTF.

As DNA, the CDR3 is TGTGCCAGAAGCTTGGCCCCCAGACAGACCAAATATGGCTACACCTTC. Its protein is CARSLAPRQTKYGYTF. The chain is built from TRBV5-3 and TRBJ1-2; D possibly corresponds to TRBD1 (5 bases). TRBV5-3 is placed among ORFs of uncertain function. This CDR3 is built from 16 residues. Trimming removed 0 bases from V and 5 bases from J, with 17 bases in between.